This T cell receptor (beta chain) was captured by sequencing in a study of identical twins. A universal primer site was added by template switching, and unique molecular identifiers were carried by the cDNA. Using its own MiXCR run on the 5' RACE reads, TCRdb lists one record per CDR3 protein. The sample holds around 550,000 distinct CDR3 sequences, roughly 15% seen once. This clonotype has more than one count but fewer than ten. The antigen is unknown. The CDR3 is 12 amino acids. Trimming shortened V by 5 bases and J by 7 bases, and 9 bases separated the two germline ends. Germline loops: CDR1 KGHSH, CDR2 LQKENI. Study-wide points: Conclusions relied on cross-sectional statistical analysis, not following the same donors. An excess of low generation probability was shown by twin-shared out-of-frame alpha sequences. Cord blood's abundant beta clonotypes had fewer insertions, unlike memory repertoires.

These sequences were also reported in another study, on yellow fever vaccine responses in identical twins.

The sequence derives from a woman under 30 in good health. The chain is built from TRBV18 and TRBJ2-1; D remains ambiguous. The specimen was CD4+ T cells sorted from blood. The DNA of the CDR3 is TGTGCCAGCTCATCAGATACAAATGAGCAGTTCTTC. It codes for CASSSDTNEQFF.